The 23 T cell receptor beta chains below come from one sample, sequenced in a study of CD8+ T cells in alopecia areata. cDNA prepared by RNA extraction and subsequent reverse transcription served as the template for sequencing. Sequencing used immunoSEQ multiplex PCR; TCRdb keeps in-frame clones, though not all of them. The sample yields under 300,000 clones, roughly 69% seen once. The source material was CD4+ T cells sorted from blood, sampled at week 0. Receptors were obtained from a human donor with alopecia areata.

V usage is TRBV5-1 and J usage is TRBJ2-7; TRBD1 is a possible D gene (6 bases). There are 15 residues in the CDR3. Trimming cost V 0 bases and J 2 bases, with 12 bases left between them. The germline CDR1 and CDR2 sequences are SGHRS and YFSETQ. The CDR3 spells CASSLVPGVAYEQYF. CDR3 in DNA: TGCGCCAGCAGCTTGGTTCCAGGGGTGGCCTACGAGCAGTACTTC.

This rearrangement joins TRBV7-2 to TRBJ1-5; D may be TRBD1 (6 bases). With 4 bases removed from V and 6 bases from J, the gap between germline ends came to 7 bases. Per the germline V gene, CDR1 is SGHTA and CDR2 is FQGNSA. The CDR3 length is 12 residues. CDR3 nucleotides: TGTGCCAGCAGCTCGACAGGTCAGCCCCAGCATTTT. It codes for CASSSTGQPQHF.

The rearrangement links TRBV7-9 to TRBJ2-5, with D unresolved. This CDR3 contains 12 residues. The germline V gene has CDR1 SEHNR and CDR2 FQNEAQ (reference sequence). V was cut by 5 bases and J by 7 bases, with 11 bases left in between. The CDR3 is CASSPQYGTQYF. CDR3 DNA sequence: TGTGCCAGCAGCCCACAATACGGGACCCAGTACTTC.

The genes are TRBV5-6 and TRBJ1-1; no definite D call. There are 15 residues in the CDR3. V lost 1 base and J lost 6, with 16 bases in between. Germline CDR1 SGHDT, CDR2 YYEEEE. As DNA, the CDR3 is TGTGCCAGCAGCTTGCCGTTTTCTAAGGGTCCTGAAGCTTTCTTT. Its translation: CASSLPFSKGPEAFF.

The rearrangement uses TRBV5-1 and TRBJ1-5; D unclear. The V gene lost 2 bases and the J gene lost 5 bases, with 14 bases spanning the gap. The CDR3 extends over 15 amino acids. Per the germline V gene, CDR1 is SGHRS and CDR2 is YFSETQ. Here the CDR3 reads CASSFDGGRHQPQHF. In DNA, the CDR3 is TGCGCCAGCAGCTTCGACGGAGGTAGGCATCAGCCCCAGCATTTT.

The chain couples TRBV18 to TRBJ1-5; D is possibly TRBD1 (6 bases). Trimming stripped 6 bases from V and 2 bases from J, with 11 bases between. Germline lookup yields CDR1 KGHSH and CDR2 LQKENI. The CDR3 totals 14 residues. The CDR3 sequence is CASSQGSGNQPQHF. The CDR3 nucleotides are TGTGCCAGCTCCCAGGGGTCTGGCAATCAGCCCCAGCATTTT.

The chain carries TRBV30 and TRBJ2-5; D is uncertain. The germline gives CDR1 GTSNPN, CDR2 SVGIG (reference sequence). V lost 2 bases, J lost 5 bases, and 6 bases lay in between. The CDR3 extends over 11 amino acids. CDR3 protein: CAWSIGETQYF. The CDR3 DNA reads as TGTGCCTGGAGTATCGGGGAGACCCAGTACTTC. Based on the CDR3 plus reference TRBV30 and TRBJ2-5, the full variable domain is SQTIHQWPATLVQPVGSPLSLECTVEGTSNPNLYWYRQAAGRGLQLLFYSVGIGQISSEVPQNLSASRPQDRQFILSSKKLLLSDSGFYLCAWSIGETQYFGPGTRLLVL.

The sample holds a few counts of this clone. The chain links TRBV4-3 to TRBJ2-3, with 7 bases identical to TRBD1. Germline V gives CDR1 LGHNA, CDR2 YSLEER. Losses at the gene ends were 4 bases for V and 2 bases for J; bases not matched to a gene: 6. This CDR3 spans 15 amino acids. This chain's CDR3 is CASSLGTADTDTQYF. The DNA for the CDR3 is TGCGCCAGCAGCCTAGGGACAGCCGACACAGATACGCAGTATTTT.

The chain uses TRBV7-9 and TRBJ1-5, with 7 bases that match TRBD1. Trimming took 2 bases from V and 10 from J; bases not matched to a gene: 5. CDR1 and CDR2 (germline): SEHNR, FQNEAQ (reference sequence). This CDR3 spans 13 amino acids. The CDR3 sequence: CASSLRDSLPQHF. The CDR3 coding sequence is TGTGCCAGCAGCTTAAGGGACAGTCTACCCCAGCATTTT.

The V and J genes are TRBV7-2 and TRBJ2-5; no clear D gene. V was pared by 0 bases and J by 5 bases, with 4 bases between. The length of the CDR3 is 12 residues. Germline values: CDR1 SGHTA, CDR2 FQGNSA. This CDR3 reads CASSLASETQYF. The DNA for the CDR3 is TGTGCCAGCAGCTTAGCCTCGGAGACCCAGTACTTC.

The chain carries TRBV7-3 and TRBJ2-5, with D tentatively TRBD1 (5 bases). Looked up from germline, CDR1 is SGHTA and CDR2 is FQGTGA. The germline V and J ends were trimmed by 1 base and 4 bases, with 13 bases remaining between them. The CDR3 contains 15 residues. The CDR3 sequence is CASSLIRQIPETQYF. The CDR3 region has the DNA TGTGCCAGCAGCTTAATAAGACAGATCCCAGAGACCCAGTACTTC. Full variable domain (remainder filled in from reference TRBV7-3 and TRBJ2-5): GAGVSQTPSNKVTEKGKYVELRCDPISGHTALYWYRQSLGQGPEFLIYFQGTGAADDSGLPNDRFFAVRPEGSVSTLKIQRTERGDSAVYLCASSLIRQIPETQYFGPGTRLLVL.

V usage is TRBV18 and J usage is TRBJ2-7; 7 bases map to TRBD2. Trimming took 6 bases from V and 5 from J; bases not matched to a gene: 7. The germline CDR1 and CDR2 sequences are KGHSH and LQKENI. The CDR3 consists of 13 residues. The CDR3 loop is CASSPAGYHEQYF. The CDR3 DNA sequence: TGTGCCAGCTCTCCAGCGGGGTACCACGAGCAGTACTTC.

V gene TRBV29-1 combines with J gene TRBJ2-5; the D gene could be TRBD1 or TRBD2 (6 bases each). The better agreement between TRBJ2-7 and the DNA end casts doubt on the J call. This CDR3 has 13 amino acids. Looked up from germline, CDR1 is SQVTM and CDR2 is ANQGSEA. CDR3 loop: CSVAGTTGDEQYF. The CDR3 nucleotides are TGCAGCGTTGCCGGGACAACGGGAGACGAGCAGTACTTC.

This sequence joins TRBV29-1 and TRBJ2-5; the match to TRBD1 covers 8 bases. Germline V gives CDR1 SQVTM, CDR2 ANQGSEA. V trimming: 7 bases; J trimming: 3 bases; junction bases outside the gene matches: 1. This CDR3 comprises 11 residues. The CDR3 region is CSADREETQYF. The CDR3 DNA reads TGCAGCGCGGACAGGGAAGAGACCCAGTACTTC.

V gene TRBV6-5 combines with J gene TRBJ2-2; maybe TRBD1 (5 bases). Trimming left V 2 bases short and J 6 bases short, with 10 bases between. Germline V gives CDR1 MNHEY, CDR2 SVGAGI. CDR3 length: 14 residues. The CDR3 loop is CASSYQGTAGELFF. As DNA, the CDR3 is TGTGCCAGCAGTTACCAGGGTACGGCCGGGGAGCTGTTTTTT.

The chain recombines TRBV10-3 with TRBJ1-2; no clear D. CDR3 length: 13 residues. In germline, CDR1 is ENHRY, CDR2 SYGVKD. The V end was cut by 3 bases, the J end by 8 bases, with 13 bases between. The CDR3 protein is CAISEGQVGGYTF. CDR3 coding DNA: TGTGCCATCAGTGAAGGCCAGGTGGGCGGCTACACCTTC.

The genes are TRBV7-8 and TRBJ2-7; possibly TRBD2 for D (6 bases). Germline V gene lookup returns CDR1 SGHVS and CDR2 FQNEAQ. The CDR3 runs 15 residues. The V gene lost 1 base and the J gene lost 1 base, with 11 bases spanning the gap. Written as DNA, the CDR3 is TGTGCCAGCAGCTTAGGTAACGGAGGGTCCTACGAGCAGTACTTC. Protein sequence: CASSLGNGGSYEQYF. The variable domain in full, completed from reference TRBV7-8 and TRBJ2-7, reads GAGVSQSPRYKVAKRGQDVALRCDPISGHVSLFWYQQALGQGPEFLTYFQNEAQLDKSGLPSDRFFAERPEGSVSTLKIQRTQQEDSAVYLCASSLGNGGSYEQYFGPGTRLTVT.

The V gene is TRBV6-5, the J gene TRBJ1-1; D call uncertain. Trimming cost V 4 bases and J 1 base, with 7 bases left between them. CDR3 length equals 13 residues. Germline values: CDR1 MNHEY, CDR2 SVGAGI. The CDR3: CASSSAGNTEAFF. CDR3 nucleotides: TGTGCCAGCAGTTCCGCTGGGAACACTGAAGCTTTCTTT.

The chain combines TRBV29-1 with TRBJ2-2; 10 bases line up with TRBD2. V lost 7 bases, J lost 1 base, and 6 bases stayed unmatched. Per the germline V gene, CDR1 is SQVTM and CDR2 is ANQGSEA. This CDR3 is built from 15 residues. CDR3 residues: CSALLAGENTGELFF. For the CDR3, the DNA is TGCAGCGCCCTCCTAGCGGGAGAGAACACCGGGGAGCTGTTTTTT.

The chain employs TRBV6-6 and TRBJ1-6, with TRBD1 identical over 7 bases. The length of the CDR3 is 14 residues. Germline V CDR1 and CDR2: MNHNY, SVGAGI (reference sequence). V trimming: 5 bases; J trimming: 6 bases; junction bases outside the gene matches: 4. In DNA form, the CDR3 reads TGTGCCAGCAGTAGGACAGGCGGTAATTCACCCCTCCACTTT. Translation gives CASSRTGGNSPLHF.

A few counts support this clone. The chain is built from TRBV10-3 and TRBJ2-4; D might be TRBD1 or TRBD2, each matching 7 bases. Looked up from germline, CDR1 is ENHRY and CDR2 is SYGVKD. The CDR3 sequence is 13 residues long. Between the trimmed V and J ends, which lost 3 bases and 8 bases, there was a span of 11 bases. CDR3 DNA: TGTGCCATCAGTGACAGGGGGAGGGACATTCAGTACTTC. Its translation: CAISDRGRDIQYF.

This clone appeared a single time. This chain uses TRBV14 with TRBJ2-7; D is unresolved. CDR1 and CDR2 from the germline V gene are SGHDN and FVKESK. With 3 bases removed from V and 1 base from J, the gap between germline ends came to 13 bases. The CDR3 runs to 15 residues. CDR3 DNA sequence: TGTGCCAGCAGCCATACACTCGATAATTCCTACGAGCAGTACTTC. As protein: CASSHTLDNSYEQYF.

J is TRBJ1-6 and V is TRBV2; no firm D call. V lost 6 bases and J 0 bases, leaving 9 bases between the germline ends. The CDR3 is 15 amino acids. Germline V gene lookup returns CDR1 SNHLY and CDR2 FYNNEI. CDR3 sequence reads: CASRLTSSYNSPLHF. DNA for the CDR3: TGTGCCAGCAGACTCACGAGCTCCTATAATTCACCCCTCCACTTT.